The TCR beta chain under discussion was sequenced for a study of CD8+CD57+ T cells in acquired aplastic anemia. Background on the study: Sorting CD4+ and CD8+ cells gave DNA averaging approximately 3 ug.

The patients chosen for sequencing had shown expansion of CD8+CD57+ cells (detected by flow cytometry). Blood came from patients not yet given any therapy. For CDR3 and TCR beta VDJ profiling, genomic DNA was the template used. In TCRdb, the reads were re-called with MiXCR into one record per CDR3 protein. The table has about 260,000 distinct CDR3 sequences, approximately 79% seen once. CDR3 size: 15 residues. Germline CDR1 is SGHVS and CDR2 is FQNEAQ. This clonotype is a singleton in its sample. Its antigen is unidentified. Compared with germline, one end of the junction differs, possibly owing to a read error. General study results and limits: Researchers report that approximately 28 CD8+ CDR3 sequences appeared in both patients and controls. Between patients and controls, CD8+ Simpson's diversity did not vary significantly.

The rearrangement joins TRBV7-8 to TRBJ2-3, with 7 bases matching TRBD2. The sequenced sample consisted of sorted CD4+, CD8+, or CD8+CD57+ T cells (not recorded which) from PBMCs. This TCR came from a human donor with aplastic anemia. The CDR3 DNA sequence: TGTGCCAGCAGCCTAGCGGCTAGCCCCGATACGCAGTATTATTTT. Its translation is CASSLAASPDTQYYF.